This note documents a single T cell receptor (beta chain) sequence. Its antigen remains unidentified. Per-base qualities were not stored, and no clone one base away is much larger. Libraries came from the immunoSEQ multiplex PCR assay. In the original analysis: A statistical classification framework was built to diagnose cytomegalovirus status from the catalog of TCR beta chain sequences. TCRdb took over this immuneACCESS table, retaining in-frame rearrangements with V and J assigned. Such tables are incomplete; in checked studies, under half of the missing clones stem from an unresolved V gene, and the remainder is unexplained. D and trimming come from the DNA, and the V and J calls and clone size come from that table. Counted in this sample were about 120,000 clones; over 75% of them appeared once. The ten largest clones capture around 1.9% of the sample. This record comes from a study of cytomegalovirus exposure and HLA in healthy donors (dated by TCRdb to 2016 to 2017). Concerning the study at large: According to a later analysis, one platform produced both the 110 or so validation repertoires and the 700 or so repertoires of the first cohort. The study was designed to test whether signatures of past pathogen exposure could be identified by cataloging public T cell receptors. In addition to the first cohort of 650 to 750 subjects, a separate validation cohort of some 120 different subjects was used. High-throughput TCR immunosequencing, statistical association of individual TCRs with disease status, and machine learning were combined to predict cytomegalovirus infection status.

The full study reports these points: All 120 or so repertoires were used to score co-occurrence in the validation cohort in a later analysis, because that analysis had no HLA typing for the cohort. The classifier was reported to diagnose cytomegalovirus status with high specificity and sensitivity in both the original cohort and the validation cohort. The study gave a list of 150 to 200 TCR beta chains associated with cytomegalovirus. In vitro tests confirmed that a few of the cytomegalovirus-associated TCR beta chains recognize cytomegalovirus antigens. It was suggested by the authors that the approach could potentially be generalized to other disease states and immunological phenotypes. Most TCR sequences were seen in very few donors, while some public TCRs were found in many individuals. Of the cluster scores, 85% to 95% were above 0 in a later analysis, which found that TCRs clustered in the first cohort also tended to co-occur in the 110 or so validation repertoires.

The donors belonged to the validation cohort of 120 subjects, which was separate from the roughly 670-subject first cohort. Based on the germline V gene, the CDR1 and CDR2 sequences are SNHLY and FYNNEI. Counted from cysteine to phenylalanine, this CDR3 has 13 amino acids. Only CDR3 DNA is held: 39 bases, read in frame from base 1. Between the V and J ends, shortened by 6 bases and 2 bases respectively, the junction contains 7 bases. Sequencing input: PBMCs. This clonotype originated in a woman aged 30 to 39 in good health and CMV-seronegative. The chain is encoded by TRBV2 joined to TRBJ1-4, with the D segment identity uncertain. The nucleotide sequence is TGTGCCAGCAGGGGAGGGACTAATGAAAAACTGTTTTTT. This encodes CASRGGTNEKLFF. The full variable domain, with segments outside the CDR3 supplied by the reference TRBV2 and TRBJ1-4 proteins, appears as EPEVTQTPSHQVTQMGQEVILRCVPISNHLYFYWYRQILGQKVEFLVSFYNNEISEKSEIFDDQFSVERPDGSNFTLKIRSTKLEDSAMYFCASRGGTNEKLFFGSGTQLSVL.